The rows below give T cell receptor beta chains drawn from one sample of a study of a mutant IDH1 vaccine in newly diagnosed glioma. Their antigen targets remain unknown. The protocol was immunoSEQ multiplex PCR, while the TCRdb copy is restricted to in-frame clones and leaves out a portion. The sample has about 75,000 clones, roughly 90% seen once. Sequencing used PBMCs, obtained from a glioma patient whose treatment included an IDH1 peptide vaccine. The receptor set was obtained from a woman aged 45-65 years with glioma. Each CDR3 is given with its conserved first and last residue. D genes are given only for firm matches. The size entry is marked missing in some rows and otherwise reads once, few, many or a size class.

j_call clone_size v_call d_call cdr3_nt cdr3_aa
TRBJ1-5 NA TRBV28 NA TGTGCCAGCACCCCAACGGGGATAGATCAGCCCCAGCATTTT CASTPTGIDQPQHF
TRBJ2-7 NA TRBV7-8 NA TGTGCCAGCAGCTTAGTGGCCTACGAGCAGTACTTC CASSLVAYEQYF
TRBJ2-1 NA TRBV27 NA TGTGCCAGCAGTTTAGTCCGGTCATACTACAATGAGCAGTTCTTC CASSLVRSYYNEQFF
TRBJ2-3 NA TRBV7-9 TRBD2 TGTGCCAGCAGCTTAGGGAGTTGGGCTAGCGGGTATTTCACAGATACGCAGTATTTT CASSLGSWASGYFTDTQYF
TRBJ2-7 NA TRBV28 NA TGTGCCAGCAGTTCGGGCCCCGGGACGGCTAGCTCCTACGAGCAGTACTTC CASSSGPGTASSYEQYF
TRBJ1-2 NA TRBV7-6 NA TGTGCCACCAGATTGGCGCCAGCTAACTATGGCTACACCTTC CATRLAPANYGYTF
TRBJ2-1 NA TRBV6-5 TRBD2 TGTGCCAGCAGTTATACGGGAGGACTCCACAATGAGCAGTTCTTC CASSYTGGLHNEQFF
TRBJ1-1 NA TRBV5-1 NA TGCGCCAGCAGCCCGCTTGGGATGAACACTGAAGCTTTCTTT CASSPLGMNTEAFF
TRBJ1-6 few TRBV5-1 NA TGCGCCAGCAGCCGGAGCGGGCAGAATTCACCCCTCCACTTT CASSRSGQNSPLHF
TRBJ1-2 once TRBV6-6 NA TGTGCCAGCAGTTACTCAGCACCTAGCGGTGGCTACACCTTC CASSYSAPSGGYTF
TRBJ2-7 NA TRBV6-6 NA TGTGCCAGCAGTTACTCGGAGGGCTCCTACGAGCAGTACTTC CASSYSEGSYEQYF
TRBJ1-1 NA TRBV28 NA TGTGCCAGCAGTTTTTGGATCACTGAAGCTTTCTTT CASSFWITEAFF
TRBJ2-7 NA TRBV29-1 NA TGCAGCGTTGGTTCAATCTACGAGCAGTACTTC CSVGSIYEQYF
TRBJ1-4 NA TRBV28 NA TGTGCCAGCAAAGATATACAGGGAGCAGATGAAAAACTGTTTTTT CASKDIQGADEKLFF
TRBJ1-2 once TRBV28 NA TGTGCCAGCAGTTTATCAACAACCGGGACGACGGGTAGCTACACCTTC CASSLSTTGTTGSYTF
TRBJ1-2 NA TRBV2 TRBD1 TGTGCCAGCAGTGAAGCGCCAGGGGGAAACTATGGCTACACCTTC CASSEAPGGNYGYTF
TRBJ2-3 NA TRBV7-9 NA TGTGCCAGCACCCTCTCAAGCGCAGATACGCAGTATTTT CASTLSSADTQYF
TRBJ1-3 NA TRBV10-3 NA TGTGCCGGAAAGCAGAGCTCTGGAAACACCATATATTTT CAGKQSSGNTIYF
TRBJ2-1 NA TRBV7-3 TRBD2 TGTGCCAGCAGCTTAGGAGCGGGAGGATATGAGCAGTTCTTC CASSLGAGGYEQFF
TRBJ2-7 NA TRBV11-2 TRBD1 TGTGCCAGCAGCTCAGGGACAGGGAACGAGCAGTACTTC CASSSGTGNEQYF
TRBJ2-7 NA TRBV7-8 TRBD2 TGTGCCAGCAGCCCCTACAGACTAGCGGGAGGGGTCTTTGGCGAGCAGTACTTC CASSPYRLAGGVFGEQYF
TRBJ2-1 once TRBV7-2 TRBD2 TGTGCCAGCAGGGGAGGCGGGAGAGGTTACAATGAGCAGTTCTTC CASRGGGRGYNEQFF
TRBJ1-2 NA TRBV5-5 NA TGTGCCAGCAGCCCTGATTCGGCTAACTATGGCTACACCTTC CASSPDSANYGYTF
TRBJ1-1 NA TRBV28 NA TGTGCCAGCAGTTCCACGGGTCTAAACACTGAAGCTTTCTTT CASSSTGLNTEAFF
TRBJ2-1 NA TRBV29-1 TRBD2 TGCAGCGTTTTGAATGGGGGGGGATACAATGAGCAGTTCTTC CSVLNGGGYNEQFF
TRBJ1-2 NA TRBV25-1 NA TGTGCCAGCAGTGACTCAATGACGGGCTACACCTTC CASSDSMTGYTF
TRBJ1-2 NA TRBV13 NA TGTGCCAGCAGCCCCCACAGGGAAGCCAATGGCTACACCTTC CASSPHREANGYTF
TRBJ1-6 once TRBV6-5 TRBD1 TGTGCCAGCCTGAGACAGGGAGCAGGATCACCCCTCCACTTT CASLRQGAGSPLHF
TRBJ1-1 NA TRBV6-1 TRBD1 TGTGCCAGCAGTTTACAGGGGTGGACTGAAGCTTTCTTT CASSLQGWTEAFF
TRBJ2-1 NA TRBV7-2 TRBD2 TGTGCCAGCAGCTTGGGCGGGAGAATGACCTATGAGCAGTTCTTC CASSLGGRMTYEQFF
TRBJ2-1 once TRBV7-2 NA TGTGCCAGCAGCTTAGCTTCTACCTCCCCGGAGCAGTTCTTC CASSLASTSPEQFF
TRBJ2-3 NA TRBV27 TRBD2 TGTGCCAGCAGTTCCGGGACTAGCGGGAGCCGAGATACGCAGTATTTT CASSSGTSGSRDTQYF
TRBJ2-5 NA TRBV10-2 NA TGCGCCAGCAGTGACAGGAACGTTCTAGAGACCCAGTACTTC CASSDRNVLETQYF
TRBJ2-1 NA TRBV11-3 TRBD2 TGTGCCAGCAGCTTAGGGCTAGCGGACAATGAGCAGTTCTTC CASSLGLADNEQFF
TRBJ2-7 NA TRBV15 TRBD2 TGTGCCACCAGCAGTACTAGCGGGAGCTACGAGCAGTACTTC CATSSTSGSYEQYF
TRBJ1-1 few TRBV5-6 NA TGTGCCAGCAGCTTGGTCGGGATCAGAAATGAAGCTTTCTTT CASSLVGIRNEAFF
TRBJ1-6 NA TRBV9 TRBD1 TGTGCCAGCAGTGATACAGGGGGCCATAATTCACCCCTCCACTTT CASSDTGGHNSPLHF
TRBJ2-3 NA TRBV7-9 NA TGTGCCAGCAGCGGGCCAGGGCGCACAGATACGCAGTATTTT CASSGPGRTDTQYF
TRBJ2-7 NA TRBV14 NA TGTGCCAGCAGCCTTACGGGACTCTCCTACGAGCAGTACTTC CASSLTGLSYEQYF
TRBJ1-2 NA TRBV9 NA TGTGCCAGCACAATGGGCGGTTCTAACTATGGCTACACCTTC CASTMGGSNYGYTF
TRBJ2-7 once TRBV28 NA TGTGCCGGAGGGGGAGGGAGGACCTCCTACGAGCAGTACTTC CAGGGGRTSYEQYF